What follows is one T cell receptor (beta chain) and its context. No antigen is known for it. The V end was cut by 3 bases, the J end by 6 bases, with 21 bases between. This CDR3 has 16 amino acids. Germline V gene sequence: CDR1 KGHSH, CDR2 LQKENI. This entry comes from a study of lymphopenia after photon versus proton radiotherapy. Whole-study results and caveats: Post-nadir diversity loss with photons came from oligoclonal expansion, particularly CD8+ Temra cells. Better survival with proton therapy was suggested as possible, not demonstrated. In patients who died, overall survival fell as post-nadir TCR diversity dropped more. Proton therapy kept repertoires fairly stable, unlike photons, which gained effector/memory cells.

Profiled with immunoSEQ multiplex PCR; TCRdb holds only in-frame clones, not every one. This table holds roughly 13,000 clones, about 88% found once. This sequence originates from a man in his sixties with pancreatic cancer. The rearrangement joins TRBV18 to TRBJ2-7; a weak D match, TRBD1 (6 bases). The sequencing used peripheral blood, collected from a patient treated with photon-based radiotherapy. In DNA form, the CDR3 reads TGTGCCAGCTCACCGCAACAGGGTCTGCAGCAGGGCGAGCAGTACTTC. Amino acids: CASSPQQGLQQGEQYF.